Listed here are 29 T cell receptor beta chains from one sample, sequenced in a study of T cell changes during pregnancy in multiple sclerosis. Profiled with immunoSEQ multiplex PCR; TCRdb holds only in-frame clones, not every one. Of roughly 40,000 clones in the sample, roughly 90% were seen once. The sample here was CD8+ T cells from peripheral blood mononuclear cells, taken before pregnancy. All receptors come from a female donor with multiple sclerosis, enrolled in a pregnancy study.

V and J are TRBV7-6 and TRBJ2-3; a possible D gene is TRBD2 (6 bases). This CDR3 has 16 residues. Deletions cut 4 bases from V and 3 bases from J, with 17 bases between. From germline, CDR1 is SGHVS and CDR2 FNYEAQ. CDR3 DNA: TGTGCCAGCAGCTCCTATTCGGAGGGCGGGACAGATACGCAGTATTTT. Its translation is CASSSYSEGGTDTQYF.

The chain is built from TRBV29-1 and TRBJ2-1, with TRBD1 matching 9 bases. CDR1 is SQVTM and CDR2 is ANQGSEA in the germline V gene. The length of the CDR3 is 11 residues. The J segment lost 16 bases and the V segment lost 2 bases, leaving 6 bases of the junction unmatched. CDR3: CSVESQTGGFF. For the CDR3, the DNA is TGCAGCGTTGAATCCCAGACAGGGGGATTCTTC.

V gene TRBV19 combines with J gene TRBJ2-1, with a weak D call TRBD2 (5 bases). The CDR3 runs to 15 residues. V was cut by 1 base and J by 4 bases, with 11 bases left in between. Germline CDR1 LNHDA, CDR2 SQIVND (reference sequence). The CDR3 DNA reads as TGTGCCAGTAGTATAGTGACTACGCGATACAATGAGCAGTTCTTC. It codes for CASSIVTTRYNEQFF.

The V and J genes are TRBV5-1 and TRBJ2-1; D is possibly TRBD2 (5 bases). V dropped 3 bases and J dropped 4 bases, with 11 bases sitting between them. Germline V gene data show CDR1 as SGHRS and CDR2 as YFSETQ. This CDR3 spans 14 amino acids. CDR3 protein: CASSYERNYNEQFF. In DNA, the CDR3 is TGCGCCAGCAGCTATGAGCGGAATTACAATGAGCAGTTCTTC. Full variable domain (remainder filled in from reference TRBV5-1 and TRBJ2-1): KAGVTQTPRYLIKTRGQQVTLSCSPISGHRSVSWYQQTPGQGLQFLFEYFSETQRNKGNFPGRFSGRQFSNSRSEMNVSTLELGDSALYLCASSYERNYNEQFFGPGTRLTVL.

The V and J genes are TRBV5-4 and TRBJ2-3; 9 positions match TRBD1. The CDR3 is made up of 15 amino acids. J lost 2 bases, V lost 3 bases, and 4 bases had no gene match. Germline loops: CDR1 SGHNT, CDR2 YYREEE (reference sequence). CDR3: CASSYWTGDTDTQYF. The CDR3 region has the DNA TGTGCCAGCAGCTATTGGACAGGGGACACAGATACGCAGTATTTT.

The rearrangement uses TRBV27 and TRBJ2-2; no clear D. The germline gives CDR1 MNHEY, CDR2 SMNVEV (reference sequence). The CDR3 consists of 13 residues. The V gene lost 2 bases and the J gene lost 6 bases, with 7 bases spanning the gap. The DNA for the CDR3 is TGTGCCAGCAGTTTAGGGCAGGCCGGGGAGCTGTTTTTT. Protein product: CASSLGQAGELFF.

This sequence joins TRBV7-9 and TRBJ1-2; D might be TRBD1 (5 bases). Germline values: CDR1 SEHNR, CDR2 FQNEAQ (reference sequence). This CDR3 contains 15 residues. Trimming removed 5 bases at V and 0 bases at J, with 13 bases between. CDR3 in amino acids: CASSHTGSANYGYTF. For the CDR3, the DNA is TGTGCCAGCAGCCACACAGGATCAGCTAACTATGGCTACACCTTC. The full variable domain, in which reference TRBV7-9 and TRBJ1-2 provide the parts outside the CDR3, is DTGVSQNPRHKITKRGQNVTFRCDPISEHNRLYWYRQTLGQGPEFLTYFQNEAQLEKSRLLSDRFSAERPKGSFSTLEIQRTEQGDSAMYLCASSHTGSANYGYTFGSGTRLTVV.

The rearrangement joins TRBV30 to TRBJ2-5; tentatively, D is TRBD1 (5 bases). This CDR3 region has 14 residues. V was cut by 4 bases and J by 1 base, with 13 bases left in between. Germline V gives CDR1 GTSNPN, CDR2 SVGIG (reference sequence). The CDR3 loop reads CAWTPTVAQETQYF. In DNA, the CDR3 is TGTGCCTGGACCCCGACAGTGGCCCAAGAGACCCAGTACTTC.

V usage is TRBV19 and J usage is TRBJ2-1; maybe TRBD1 (5 bases). Germline-derived CDR1 and CDR2 are LNHDA and SQIVND (reference sequence). Trimming cost V 4 bases and J 4 bases, with 11 bases left between them. The CDR3 is 14 residues long. As DNA, the CDR3 is TGTGCCAGTAGTACAGGGCCACGGTACAATGAGCAGTTCTTC. Translation: CASSTGPRYNEQFF.

This chain uses TRBV2 with TRBJ1-3; 9 bases are a match to TRBD1. CDR1 is SNHLY, CDR2 FYNNEI, per germline. CDR3 length: 15 amino acids. V dropped 8 bases and J dropped 4; count of bases not matched to a gene: 9. In nucleotides, the CDR3 is TGTGCCAGCCGTCCGGGACAGGGTAACGGAAACACCATATATTTT. This translates into CASRPGQGNGNTIYF. The full variable domain, its missing parts supplied by reference TRBV2 and TRBJ1-3, is EPEVTQTPSHQVTQMGQEVILRCVPISNHLYFYWYRQILGQKVEFLVSFYNNEISEKSEIFDDQFSVERPDGSNFTLKIRSTKLEDSAMYFCASRPGQGNGNTIYFGEGSWLTVV.

This chain uses TRBV4-2 with TRBJ2-3; TRBD1 matches at 8 bases. Germline CDR1 reads LGHNA; CDR2 reads YNFKEQ. CDR3 size: 15 residues. J lost 0 bases, V lost 4 bases, and 3 bases had no gene match. The CDR3 DNA reads TGTGCCAGCAGCCCCCGGGACAGGAGCACAGATACGCAGTATTTT. This encodes CASSPRDRSTDTQYF.

The DNA of the CDR3 is TGTGCCAGCAGGGGGCTAGCGGGACGGGATGAGCAGTTCTTC. Protein: CASRGLAGRDEQFF. The chain employs TRBV28 and TRBJ2-1; the match to TRBD2 covers 9 bases. V lost 6 bases and J lost 8; bases outside the gene matches: 8. Germline V gives CDR1 MDHEN, CDR2 SYDVKM. This CDR3 is 14 amino acids long.

This clone was recorded once. V usage is TRBV6-1 and J usage is TRBJ2-1; no clear D. The CDR3 length is 13 residues. The V gene's germline CDR1 is MNHNS and CDR2 SASEGT. Between the trimmed V and J ends, which lost 2 bases and 3 bases, there was a span of 5 bases. The CDR3 reads CASSETGYNEQFF. The CDR3 nucleotides are TGTGCCAGCAGTGAAACGGGCTACAATGAGCAGTTCTTC.

The chain is built from TRBV7-8 and TRBJ2-7; possibly TRBD2 for D (5 bases). The V and J ends lost 3 bases and 2 bases respectively, with 8 bases between them. The CDR3 has 13 residues. The germline V gene has CDR1 SGHVS and CDR2 FQNEAQ. This CDR3 reads CASSFRGPYEQYF. CDR3 sequence (DNA): TGTGCCAGCAGCTTCCGGGGTCCCTACGAGCAGTACTTC. The full variable domain, its missing parts supplied by reference TRBV7-8 and TRBJ2-7, is GAGVSQSPRYKVAKRGQDVALRCDPISGHVSLFWYQQALGQGPEFLTYFQNEAQLDKSGLPSDRFFAERPEGSVSTLKIQRTQQEDSAVYLCASSFRGPYEQYFGPGTRLTVT.

The chain combines TRBV9 with TRBJ2-1; 10 bases align to TRBD2. CDR1 and CDR2 (germline): SGDLS, YYNGEE. The V segment lost 4 bases and the J segment 0 bases; nucleotides outside the gene matches: 4. This CDR3 is 16 amino acids long. This CDR3 reads CASSMWTSGSYNEQFF. As DNA, the CDR3 is TGTGCCAGCAGCATGTGGACTAGCGGCTCCTACAATGAGCAGTTCTTC.

The CDR3: CAISPPGNEQFF. The CDR3 bases are TGTGCCATCAGTCCCCCAGGGAATGAGCAGTTCTTC. V usage is TRBV10-3 and J usage is TRBJ2-1; D is possibly TRBD1 (5 bases). The CDR3 spans 12 residues. V gave up 5 bases and J gave up 7 bases, with 9 bases separating them. From germline, CDR1 is ENHRY and CDR2 SYGVKD.

This sequence joins TRBV28 and TRBJ2-1; weak D call: TRBD1 (5 bases). Trimming shortened V by 6 bases and J by 0 bases, and 12 bases separated the two germline ends. Per germline, CDR1 MDHEN and CDR2 SYDVKM. The CDR3 runs 15 residues. CDR3 sequence reads: CASRNGASSYNEQFF. The CDR3 DNA reads as TGTGCCAGCAGAAATGGGGCAAGCTCCTACAATGAGCAGTTCTTC.

CDR3 sequence (DNA): TGCGCCAGCAGCCAATCTGGGGGCGGGAGGGCCGGCAATGAGCAGTTCTTC. Its protein product is CASSQSGGGRAGNEQFF. The chain joins TRBV4-3 to TRBJ2-1; TRBD2 matches at 9 bases. Germline loops: CDR1 LGHNA, CDR2 YSLEER. V lost 2 bases to trimming and J lost 6 bases; unmatched junction nucleotides: 11. The CDR3 length is 17 residues.

The chain is built from TRBV7-8 and TRBJ2-7; 7 bases agree with TRBD1. Germline V gives CDR1 SGHVS, CDR2 FQNEAQ. With V trimmed by 1 base and J by 2 bases, 8 bases remained unmatched. There are 16 residues in the CDR3. The CDR3 spells CASSLVGTAATYEQYF. DNA of the CDR3: TGTGCCAGCAGCTTAGTCGGGACAGCTGCTACCTACGAGCAGTACTTC.

The chain has TRBV6-4 and TRBJ2-1; possibly TRBD2 for D (5 bases). The V gene's germline CDR1 is MRHNA and CDR2 SNTAGT. V gave up 0 bases and J gave up 7 bases, with 19 bases separating them. This CDR3 has 17 amino acids. The CDR3 spells CASSDSITRNYPNEQFF. CDR3 in DNA: TGTGCCAGCAGTGACTCGATTACTAGGAACTACCCTAATGAGCAGTTCTTC.

The V and J genes are TRBV15 and TRBJ1-1, with 8 nucleotides matching TRBD1. V lost 0 bases and J lost 1; bases outside the gene matches: 4. In germline, CDR1 is LNHNV, CDR2 YYDKDF (reference sequence). CDR3 size: 16 residues. CDR3 nucleotides: TGTGCCACCAGCAGAGACCGACAGGGGCAGAACACTGAAGCTTTCTTT. Protein: CATSRDRQGQNTEAFF.

The chain couples TRBV7-9 to TRBJ2-7, with TRBD2 as a possible D gene (5 bases). Between the trimmed V and J ends, which lost 5 bases and 0 bases, there was a span of 11 bases. Looked up from germline, CDR1 is SEHNR and CDR2 is FQNEAQ (reference sequence). This CDR3 has 14 amino acids. The CDR3 DNA reads TGTGCCAGCAGCACCCCGGGGAGCTCCTACGAGCAGTACTTC. This translates into CASSTPGSSYEQYF. The entire variable domain, with the rest obtained from reference TRBV7-9 and TRBJ2-7, is as follows: DTGVSQNPRHKITKRGQNVTFRCDPISEHNRLYWYRQTLGQGPEFLTYFQNEAQLEKSRLLSDRFSAERPKGSFSTLEIQRTEQGDSAMYLCASSTPGSSYEQYFGPGTRLTVT.

This chain joins TRBV29-1 and TRBJ2-5, with TRBD1 matching over 8 bases. Losses at the gene ends were 2 bases for V and 3 bases for J; bases not matched to a gene: 2. This CDR3 has 13 residues. Per germline, CDR1 SQVTM and CDR2 ANQGSEA. DNA for the CDR3: TGCAGCGTTGAAAAGACAGGGGAAGAGACCCAGTACTTC. The encoded protein is CSVEKTGEETQYF.

For the CDR3, the DNA is TGCGCCAGCAGCTTGAAACTAGCGGGAGGGCAGTTGAATGAGCAGTTCTTC. Translated, it gives CASSLKLAGGQLNEQFF. V and J are TRBV5-1 and TRBJ2-1; TRBD2 matches 13 bases. J gave up 7 bases and V 1 base, and 8 bases lay outside the gene matches. The length of the CDR3 is 17 residues. CDR1 is SGHRS and CDR2 is YFSETQ in the germline V gene.

V and J are TRBV2 and TRBJ1-2; D perhaps matches TRBD1 (6 bases). Germline V CDR1 and CDR2: SNHLY, FYNNEI. Deletions cut 0 bases from V and 3 bases from J, with 14 bases between. This CDR3 spans 16 amino acids. The CDR3 reads CASSEAPSQGHYGYTF. CDR3 bases: TGTGCCAGCAGTGAAGCGCCCTCTCAGGGGCACTATGGCTACACCTTC.

V and J are TRBV7-2 and TRBJ2-1; no definite D call. Germline lookup yields CDR1 SGHTA and CDR2 FQGNSA. CDR3 length equals 12 residues. Trimming took off 4 bases at V and 10 bases at J, with 11 bases between the two ends. CDR3 sequence (DNA): TGTGCCAGCAGCTATGGTTACCGGGAGCAGTTCTTC. Its protein product is CASSYGYREQFF.

The chain has TRBV6-4 and TRBJ2-3, with TRBD2 matching over 8 bases. The CDR3 length is 14 residues. V dropped 4 bases and J dropped 0; count of bases not matched to a gene: 0. Looked up from germline, CDR1 is MRHNA and CDR2 is SNTAGT. This CDR3 reads CASSGGGSTDTQYF. For the CDR3, the DNA is TGTGCCAGCAGTGGCGGGGGGAGCACAGATACGCAGTATTTT.

The rearrangement uses TRBV10-1 and TRBJ2-1; maybe TRBD1 (5 bases). This CDR3 has 13 residues. Per the germline V gene, CDR1 is WNHNN and CDR2 is SYGVQD (reference sequence). The V end lost 9 bases, the J end lost 3 bases, and 12 bases lay between the germline ends. CDR3 sequence: CARSRENYNEQFF. Written as DNA, the CDR3 is TGCGCCAGAAGCAGGGAAAACTACAATGAGCAGTTCTTC.

Comment on this clone: At one boundary the junction diverges from the germline segment, which might be a read error. The chain has TRBV5-4 and TRBJ1-2, with TRBD1 as a possible D gene (6 bases). Germline V lookup: CDR1 SGHNT, CDR2 YYREEE (reference sequence). The CDR3 totals 14 residues. The DNA of the CDR3 is TGCGCCAGCAGCCAAGATTTGTTCACAGGGGGCTACACCTTC. Its translation: CASSQDLFTGGYTF.